Sequencing of this T cell receptor (beta chain) was carried out in a study of shared T cell receptors in the human thymus. With 0 bases removed from V and 5 bases from J, the gap between germline ends came to 14 bases. The CDR3 contains 15 residues. Germline V gene lookup returns CDR1 MGHRA and CDR2 YSYEKL. Using immunoSEQ multiplex PCR, the repertoire was profiled, and TCRdb retains in-frame clones only, with some absent. The table records approximately 580,000 clones, around 78% of them present only once. The same specimen was also included in a second study, on human thymus T cells. That report adds: Healthy Finnish infants undergoing corrective surgery for congenital heart defects provided the donor material. Resections from corrective heart surgery provided thymus tissue. V and J genes seemed to be used with bias in thymic and blood repertoires.

Sequencing was performed on thymocytes. The chain is built from TRBV4-1 and TRBJ2-7; tentative D call: TRBD1 (5 bases). The TCR originated in a boy under three years old with a congenital heart defect. DNA for the CDR3: TGCGCCAGCAGCCAAGATCGGAATCAGGGCCACGAGCAGTACTTC. Encoded protein: CASSQDRNQGHEQYF.